Listed here are 8 T cell receptor beta chains from one sample, sequenced in a study of blood T cell repertoires in COVID-19. Here immunoSEQ multiplex PCR was the method, and the copy in TCRdb shows in-frame clones only, minus some. The sample has around 200,000 clones; about 80% are singletons. The material sequenced was peripheral blood. All receptors come from a man aged 50-60 years with active or convalescent COVID-19.

The chain joins TRBV7-2 to TRBJ1-4, with 9 bases matching TRBD1. This CDR3 region has 15 residues. After removal of 1 base from V and 4 bases from J, the junction contained 1 base not matched to a gene. Germline V gives CDR1 SGHTA, CDR2 FQGNSA. Written as DNA, the CDR3 is TGTGCCAGCAGCTTAGGGGACAGGGTTAATGAAAAACTGTTTTTT. Its translation: CASSLGDRVNEKLFF. The full variable domain, rest sourced from reference TRBV7-2 and TRBJ1-4, is GAGVSQSPSNKVTEKGKDVELRCDPISGHTALYWYRQSLGQGLEFLIYFQGNSAPDKSGLPSDRFSAERTGGSVSTLTIQRTQQEDSAVYLCASSLGDRVNEKLFFGSGTQLSVL.

In its sample, this clone was seen a few times. The chain employs TRBV7-9 and TRBJ2-1; 8 bases map to TRBD2. The CDR3 spans 15 residues. Germline V gives CDR1 SEHNR, CDR2 FQNEAQ (reference sequence). The junction had 7 bases not matched to a gene; V was cut back by 5 bases and J by 4 bases. The CDR3 DNA reads as TGTGCCAGCAGCGGTAGCGGGGTAGGATACAATGAGCAGTTCTTC. It yields the protein CASSGSGVGYNEQFF.

This clone was seen just once. Other DNA sequences from this sample encode an identical CDR3 as well. The chain combines TRBV3-1 (or the pseudogene TRBV3-2) with TRBJ2-7; 8 positions agree with TRBD2. Germline V gene data show CDR1 as LGHDT and CDR2 as YNNKEL (reference sequence). Losses at the gene ends were 4 bases for V and 7 bases for J; bases not matched to a gene: 3. The CDR3 is 12 residues long. The DNA for the CDR3 is TGTGCCAGCAGCCCCCCTAGCGGGGAGCAGTACTTC. This gives the protein CASSPPSGEQYF.

The rearrangement links TRBV30 to TRBJ2-3; 7 bases line up with TRBD2. Looked up from germline, CDR1 is GTSNPN and CDR2 is SVGIG (reference sequence). With V trimmed by 5 bases and J by 0 bases, 5 bases remained unmatched. The CDR3 totals 14 residues. As DNA, the CDR3 is TGTGCCTGGGACCTAGCGGTCAGCACAGATACGCAGTATTTT. Translated: CAWDLAVSTDTQYF. The full variable domain, completed using reference TRBV30 and TRBJ2-3, is SQTIHQWPATLVQPVGSPLSLECTVEGTSNPNLYWYRQAAGRGLQLLFYSVGIGQISSEVPQNLSASRPQDRQFILSSKKLLLSDSGFYLCAWDLAVSTDTQYFGPGTRLTVL.

V gene TRBV7-2 combines with J gene TRBJ1-2, with D uncertain. Trimming pared 3 bases from V and 6 bases from J, leaving 11 bases between. The germline CDR1 and CDR2 sequences are SGHTA and FQGNSA. The CDR3 runs to 13 residues. CDR3 residues: CASSLGGDNGYTF. The CDR3 nucleotides are TGTGCCAGCAGCTTGGGAGGAGATAATGGCTACACCTTC.

This clone showed up just once. The gene calls are TRBV6-5 and TRBJ1-1, with 7 nucleotides matching TRBD1. CDR1 MNHEY and CDR2 SVGAGI come from the germline V gene. The V segment lost 7 bases and the J segment 0 bases; nucleotides outside the gene matches: 5. The CDR3 has 14 amino acids. Here the CDR3 DNA reads TGTGCCAGCAAGAGGACAGGTTTGAACACTGAAGCTTTCTTT. Translation: CASKRTGLNTEAFF.

This chain's CDR3 is CASSQEGGLVGTGSYEQYF. The CDR3 DNA sequence: TGCGCCAGCAGCCAAGAGGGTGGCTTGGTAGGGACAGGATCCTACGAGCAGTACTTC. V and J are TRBV4-1 and TRBJ2-7; 8 bases align to TRBD1. The V gene end was trimmed by 0 bases and the J gene end by 1 base; junction bases not matched to a gene: 14. The CDR3 has 19 residues. Germline V gives CDR1 MGHRA, CDR2 YSYEKL.

This clone was seen more than once but under ten times. The chain combines TRBV7-3 with TRBJ1-1; D remains ambiguous. The CDR3 extends over 13 amino acids. Trimming stripped 2 bases from V and 8 bases from J, with 12 bases between. Germline CDR1 is SGHTA and CDR2 is FQGTGA. The CDR3 bases are TGTGCCAGCAGCTTAGACATCCACAGAGAAGCTTTCTTT. Its protein is CASSLDIHREAFF. Using reference TRBV7-3 and TRBJ1-1 for the parts outside the CDR3, the full variable domain is GAGVSQTPSNKVTEKGKYVELRCDPISGHTALYWYRQSLGQGPEFLIYFQGTGAADDSGLPNDRFFAVRPEGSVSTLKIQRTERGDSAVYLCASSLDIHREAFFGQGTRLTVV.